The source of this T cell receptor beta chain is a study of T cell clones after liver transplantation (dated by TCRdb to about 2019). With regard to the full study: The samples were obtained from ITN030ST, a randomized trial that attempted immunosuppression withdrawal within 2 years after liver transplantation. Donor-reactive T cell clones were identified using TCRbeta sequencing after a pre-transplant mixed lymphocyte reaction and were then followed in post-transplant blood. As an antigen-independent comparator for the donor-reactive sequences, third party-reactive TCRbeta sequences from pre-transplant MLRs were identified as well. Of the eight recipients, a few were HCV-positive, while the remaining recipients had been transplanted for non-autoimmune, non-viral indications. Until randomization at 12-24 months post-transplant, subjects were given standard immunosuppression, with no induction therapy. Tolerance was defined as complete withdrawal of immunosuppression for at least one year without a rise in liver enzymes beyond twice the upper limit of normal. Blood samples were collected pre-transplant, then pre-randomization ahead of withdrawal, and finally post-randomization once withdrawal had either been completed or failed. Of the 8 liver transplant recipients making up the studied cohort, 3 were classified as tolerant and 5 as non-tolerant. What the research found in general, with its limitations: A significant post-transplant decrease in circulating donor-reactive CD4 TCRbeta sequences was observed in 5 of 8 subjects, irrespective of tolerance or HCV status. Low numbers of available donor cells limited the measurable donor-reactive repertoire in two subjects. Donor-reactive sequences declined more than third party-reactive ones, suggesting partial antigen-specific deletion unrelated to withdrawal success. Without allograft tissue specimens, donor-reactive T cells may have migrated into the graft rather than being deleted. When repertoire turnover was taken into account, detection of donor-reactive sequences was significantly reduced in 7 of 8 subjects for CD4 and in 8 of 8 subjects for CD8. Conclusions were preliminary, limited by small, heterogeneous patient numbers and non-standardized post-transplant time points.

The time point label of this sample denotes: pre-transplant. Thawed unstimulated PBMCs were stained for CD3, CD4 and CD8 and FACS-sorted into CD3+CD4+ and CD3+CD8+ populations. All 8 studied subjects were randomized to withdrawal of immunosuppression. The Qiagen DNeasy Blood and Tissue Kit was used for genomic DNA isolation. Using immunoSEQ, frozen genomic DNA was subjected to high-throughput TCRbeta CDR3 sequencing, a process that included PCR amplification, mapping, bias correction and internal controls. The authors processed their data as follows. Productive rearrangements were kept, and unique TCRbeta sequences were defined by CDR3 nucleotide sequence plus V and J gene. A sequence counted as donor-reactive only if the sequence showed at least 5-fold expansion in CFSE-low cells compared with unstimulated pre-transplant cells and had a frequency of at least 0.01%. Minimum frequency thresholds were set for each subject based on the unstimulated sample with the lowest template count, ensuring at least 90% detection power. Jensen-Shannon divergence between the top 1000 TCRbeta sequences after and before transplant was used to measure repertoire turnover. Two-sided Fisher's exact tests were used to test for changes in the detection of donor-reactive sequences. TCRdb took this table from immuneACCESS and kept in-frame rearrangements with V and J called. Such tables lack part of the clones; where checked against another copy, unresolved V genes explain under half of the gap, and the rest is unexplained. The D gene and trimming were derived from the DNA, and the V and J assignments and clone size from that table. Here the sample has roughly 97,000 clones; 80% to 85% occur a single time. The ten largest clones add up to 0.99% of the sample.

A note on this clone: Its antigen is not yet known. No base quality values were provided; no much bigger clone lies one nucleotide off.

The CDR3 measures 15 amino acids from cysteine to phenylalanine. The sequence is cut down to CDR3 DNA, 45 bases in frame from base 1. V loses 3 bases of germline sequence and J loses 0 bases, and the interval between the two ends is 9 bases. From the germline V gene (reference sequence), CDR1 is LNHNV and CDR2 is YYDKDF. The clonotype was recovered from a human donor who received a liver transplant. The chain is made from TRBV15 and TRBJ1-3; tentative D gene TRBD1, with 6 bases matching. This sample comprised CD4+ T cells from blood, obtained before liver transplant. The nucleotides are TGTGCCACCAGCAGTGGACAGAGCTCTGGAAACACCATATATTTT. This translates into CATSSGQSSGNTIYF.